This T cell receptor beta chain derives from a study of CD8 T cells in ankylosing spondylitis. Study-wide findings and caveats: It appeared that ankylosing spondylitis blood was characterized by a TCR beta motif of under ten highly homologous variants. Matched ankylosing spondylitis synovial fluid reportedly showed significant enrichment of disease-linked clones. Disease-linked clones bore a CD8+ phenotype, appearing relatively rarely in peripheral blood.

Remarks on this clonotype: The antigen is not known.

The CDR3 runs 12 residues. V dropped 4 bases and J dropped 5 bases, with 8 bases sitting between them. From the 5' RACE reads, TCRdb called clonotypes with MiXCR, one entry per CDR3 protein. Seen here are roughly 700,000 distinct CDR3 sequences, around 20% observed once, and the top ten hold under 20%. The receptor comes from a male donor with ankylosing spondylitis. The sample taken for sequencing was blood, either unsorted or a sorted T cell fraction (not recorded which). The chain uses TRBV12-3 or TRBV12-4 and TRBJ1-2; D possibly corresponds to TRBD1 (5 bases). The CDR3 loop reads CASSWDRYGYTF. In nucleotides, the CDR3 is TGTGCCAGCAGTTGGGACCGATATGGCTACACCTTC.